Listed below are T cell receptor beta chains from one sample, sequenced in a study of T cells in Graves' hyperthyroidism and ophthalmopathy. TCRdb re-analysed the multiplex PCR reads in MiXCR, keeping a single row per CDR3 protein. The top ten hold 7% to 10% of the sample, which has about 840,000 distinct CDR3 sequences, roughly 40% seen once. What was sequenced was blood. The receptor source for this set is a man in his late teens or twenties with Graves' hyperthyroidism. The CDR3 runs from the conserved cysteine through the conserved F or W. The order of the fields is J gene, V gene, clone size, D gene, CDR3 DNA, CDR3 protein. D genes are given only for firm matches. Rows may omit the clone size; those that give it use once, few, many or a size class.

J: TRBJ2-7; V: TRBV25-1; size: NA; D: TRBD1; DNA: TGTGCCTCATCCGGGACAGGGAGCGACGAGCAGTACTTC; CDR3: CASSGTGSDEQYF
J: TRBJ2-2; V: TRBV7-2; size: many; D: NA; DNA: TGTGCCAGCACCCATTTTGGACAGTCGAACACCGGGGAGCTGTTTTTT; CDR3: CASTHFGQSNTGELFF
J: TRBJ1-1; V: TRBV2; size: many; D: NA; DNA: TGTGCCAGCAGCCTCCGGGACATTTACACTGAAGCTTTCTTT; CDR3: CASSLRDIYTEAFF
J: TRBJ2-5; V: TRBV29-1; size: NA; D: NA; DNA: TGCAGCGTTGAAGATAATTTCCGGGGGAGAGAGACCAAGTACTTC; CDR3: CSVEDNFRGRETKYF
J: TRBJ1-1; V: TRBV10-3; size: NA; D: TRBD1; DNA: TGTGCCATCAGATTTGACAGGGAGGCCATGAACACTGAAGCTTTCTTT; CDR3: CAIRFDREAMNTEAFF
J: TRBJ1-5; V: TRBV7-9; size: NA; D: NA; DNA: TGTGCCAGCAGCTTAGCCGGGGCAGATAATCAGCCCCAGCATTTT; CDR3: CASSLAGADNQPQHF
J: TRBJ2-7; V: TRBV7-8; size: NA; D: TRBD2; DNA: TGTGCCAGCAGCACGGGAGGGTACTACGAGCAGTACTTC; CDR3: CASSTGGYYEQYF
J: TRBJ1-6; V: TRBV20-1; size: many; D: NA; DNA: TGCAGTGCTAACCTGTCCCGGGAGTATAATTCACCCCTCCACTTT; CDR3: CSANLSREYNSPLHF
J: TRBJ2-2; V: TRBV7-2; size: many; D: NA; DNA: TGTGCCAGCAGCTTGACCGCTTCGTCCGGGGAGCTGTTTTTT; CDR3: CASSLTASSGELFF
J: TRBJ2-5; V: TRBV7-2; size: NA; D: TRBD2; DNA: TGTGCCAGCAGTTCCCAGGCGGGAGGTAGAGAGACCCAGTACTTC; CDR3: CASSSQAGGRETQYF
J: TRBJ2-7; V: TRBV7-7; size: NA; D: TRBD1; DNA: TGTGCTAGCAGCGTTGAGGACAGGGTTTACGAGCAGTACTTC; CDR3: CASSVEDRVYEQYF
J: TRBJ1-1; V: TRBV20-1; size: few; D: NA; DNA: TGCAGTGCTACCTCACCAGGGCCAACCACTGAAGCTTTCTTT; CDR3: CSATSPGPTTEAFF
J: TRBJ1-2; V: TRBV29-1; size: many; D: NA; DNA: TGCAGCGTTGTTCGGGGCGACAACTATGGCTACACCTTC; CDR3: CSVVRGDNYGYTF
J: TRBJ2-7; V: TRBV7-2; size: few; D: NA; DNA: TGTGCCAGCAGTCTGGGACCGACCGAAAGTTTCTACGAGCAGTACTTC; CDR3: CASSLGPTESFYEQYF
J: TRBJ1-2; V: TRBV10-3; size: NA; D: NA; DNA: TGTGCCATCAGTGGGGAAGGACAGCGGTATGGCTACACCTTC; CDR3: CAISGEGQRYGYTF
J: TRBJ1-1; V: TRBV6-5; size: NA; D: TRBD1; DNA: TGTGCCAGCAGTTTCCTAACAGGGGGCACTGAAGCTTTCTTT; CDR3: CASSFLTGGTEAFF
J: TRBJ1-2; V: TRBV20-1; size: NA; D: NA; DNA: TGCAGTGCTTTTACTCACAGGGCACGTGGCTACACCTTC; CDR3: CSAFTHRARGYTF